These T cell receptor beta chains were read from a single sample in a study of CD8+CD57+ T cells in acquired aplastic anemia. TCRdb re-called the reads with MiXCR, one entry per CDR3 protein. The sample has around 430,000 distinct CDR3 sequences, roughly 34% seen once. Sequenced input: sorted CD4+, CD8+, or CD8+CD57+ T cells (not recorded which) from PBMCs. These TCRs come from a human donor with aplastic anemia. Each CDR3 is given without its conserved first and last residue.

V gene	J gene	CDR3 protein
TRBV2	TRBJ2-7	ASSESGEQY
TRBV6-1	TRBJ2-1	ASSEITWF
TRBV19	TRBJ1-1	ASEQGAYTEAF
TRBV2	TRBJ1-1	ASSEDGYTEAF
TRBV10-3	TRBJ1-1	ASRQTGGDTEAF
TRBV19	TRBJ1-6	ASRGTGTLH
TRBV29-1	TRBJ1-3	SATGNGNTIY
TRBV7-2	.	ASSLGTSTDTQH
TRBV12-3/TRBV12-4	TRBJ2-1	ASTFTSGGYNEQF
TRBV5-1	TRBJ1-1	ASSSALGSNTEAF
TRBV10-1	TRBJ2-7	ASNPDYEQY
TRBV10-1	TRBJ2-2	ASSDGTGELF
TRBV2	TRBJ2-2	ASSSDRAGELF
TRBV5-1	TRBJ2-1	ASTGQGSYEQF
TRBV10-2	TRBJ2-7	ASSEGKSYEQY
TRBV2	TRBJ2-1	ASSPQRGRDYNEQF
TRBV20-1	TRBJ2-2	SAGDPAGFTGELF
TRBV18	TRBJ2-5	ASSPHGGIQETQY
TRBV20-1	TRBJ1-4	SARDQGARRGDEKLF
TRBV10-3	TRBJ1-2	AISDLTGSNYGYT
TRBV6-1	TRBJ1-5	ASSRWGTGNQPQH
TRBV6-1	TRBJ1-1	ASSDVRMNTEAF
TRBV12-3/TRBV12-4	TRBJ2-1	ASRSTSGSYEQF
TRBV24-1	TRBJ2-3	ATSVGSADTQY
TRBV6-6	TRBJ2-7	ASSYSAVQGNHEQY
TRBV7-6	TRBJ1-4	ASSIRQGGEKLF
TRBV7-2	TRBJ2-5	ASSAWDQETQY
TRBV5-1	TRBJ2-3	ASSAGTSGKPTDTQY
TRBV24-1	TRBJ2-7	ATWGRVSSYEQY
TRBV2	TRBJ1-2	ASSGQGATNYGYT
TRBV7-6	TRBJ2-7	ASSFGAGYEQY
TRBV3-1	TRBJ1-6	ASTRTGGKGSPLH
TRBV30	TRBJ2-7	AWSVVQRAEYEQY
TRBV25-1	TRBJ2-3	ASSESEIRVTDTQY
TRBV20-1	TRBJ2-1	SARPSGVSYNEQF
TRBV7-6	TRBJ1-5	ASSLEPLPSNQPQH
TRBV10-3	TRBJ1-6	AISKRQGFGNSPLH
TRBV2	TRBJ2-7	ASSSRTSGGYEQY
TRBV5-1	TRBJ2-1	ASSSGLAGISAPYNEQF
TRBV12-3/TRBV12-4	TRBJ1-2	ASSPTVRGLGGYT
TRBV10-3	TRBJ1-2	AISEGRQAAQGYT
TRBV9	TRBJ2-7	ASSVAEGYEQY
TRBV19	TRBJ2-2	ASSLGLAGGMNGELF
TRBV11-2	TRBJ2-7	ASSFTSGDYEQY
TRBV15	TRBJ1-2	ATGANYGYT
TRBV6-5	TRBJ1-6	ASSSGTGVLGSPLH
TRBV20-1	TRBJ1-2	SARELHTNYGYT
TRBV24-1	TRBJ1-2	ATSDSGEGYT
TRBV2	TRBJ1-4	ASNWDRNEKLF
TRBV4-2	TRBJ2-7	ASSQLRDRQNYEQY
TRBV7-9	TRBJ2-7	ASSPGGPYREEQY
TRBV6-1	TRBJ2-7	ASGGRESSYEQY
TRBV20-1	TRBJ2-7	SAATRSYEQY
TRBV7-8	TRBJ2-7	ASSRTSAEQY
TRBV19	TRBJ1-5	ASSFEGVGQPQH
TRBV5-6	TRBJ2-7	ASSLGQVWVDEQY
TRBV7-8	TRBJ1-5	ASSLAVSQPQH